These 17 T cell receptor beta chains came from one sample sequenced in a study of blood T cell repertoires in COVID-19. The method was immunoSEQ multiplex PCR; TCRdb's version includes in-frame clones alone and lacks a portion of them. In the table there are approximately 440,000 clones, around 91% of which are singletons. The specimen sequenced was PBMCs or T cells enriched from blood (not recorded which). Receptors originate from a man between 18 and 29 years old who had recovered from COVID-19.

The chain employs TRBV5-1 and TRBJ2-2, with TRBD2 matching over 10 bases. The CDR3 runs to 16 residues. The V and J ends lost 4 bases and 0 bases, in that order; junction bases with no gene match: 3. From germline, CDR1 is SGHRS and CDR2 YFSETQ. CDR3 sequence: CASSPGTSANTGELFF. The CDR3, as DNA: TGCGCCAGCAGCCCCGGGACTAGCGCGAACACCGGGGAGCTGTTTTTT.

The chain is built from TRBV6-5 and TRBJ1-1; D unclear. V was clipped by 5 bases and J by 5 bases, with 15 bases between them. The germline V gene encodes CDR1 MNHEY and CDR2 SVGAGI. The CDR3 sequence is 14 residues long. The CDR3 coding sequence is TGTGCCAGCAGTCACAAAGACCCCGGGACTGAAGCTTTCTTT. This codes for CASSHKDPGTEAFF.

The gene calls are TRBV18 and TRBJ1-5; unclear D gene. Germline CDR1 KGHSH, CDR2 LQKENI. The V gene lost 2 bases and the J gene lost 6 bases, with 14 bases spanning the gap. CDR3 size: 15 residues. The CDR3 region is CASSPTGDKSQPQHF. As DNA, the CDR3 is TGTGCCAGCTCACCAACGGGAGACAAGTCTCAGCCCCAGCATTTT.

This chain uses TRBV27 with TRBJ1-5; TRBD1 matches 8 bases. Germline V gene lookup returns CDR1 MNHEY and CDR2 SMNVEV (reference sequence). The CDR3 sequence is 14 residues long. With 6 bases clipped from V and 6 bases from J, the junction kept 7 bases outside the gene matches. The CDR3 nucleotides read TGTGCCAGCAGCTCCCAGGGGGCGGTTCAGCCCCAGCATTTT. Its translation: CASSSQGAVQPQHF.

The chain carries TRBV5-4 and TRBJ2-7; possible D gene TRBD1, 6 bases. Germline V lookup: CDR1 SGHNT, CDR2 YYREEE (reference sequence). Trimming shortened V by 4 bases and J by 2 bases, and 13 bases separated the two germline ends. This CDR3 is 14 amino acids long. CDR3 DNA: TGTGCCAGCAGCCAGGGGACGGGAACCTACGAGCAGTACTTC. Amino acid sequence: CASSQGTGTYEQYF.

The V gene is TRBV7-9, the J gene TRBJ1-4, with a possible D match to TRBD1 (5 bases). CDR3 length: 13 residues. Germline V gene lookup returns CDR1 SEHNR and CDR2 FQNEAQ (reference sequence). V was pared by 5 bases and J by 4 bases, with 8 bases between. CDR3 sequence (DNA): TGTGCCAGCAGCCAGGGCCTTAATGAAAAACTGTTTTTT. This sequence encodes CASSQGLNEKLFF.

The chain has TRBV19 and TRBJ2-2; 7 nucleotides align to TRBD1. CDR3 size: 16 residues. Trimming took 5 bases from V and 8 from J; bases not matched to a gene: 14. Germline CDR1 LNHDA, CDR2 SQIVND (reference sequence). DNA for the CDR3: TGTGCCAGTAGTTTTGACAGGGCTATCGGAAGAGGGGAGCTGTTTTTT. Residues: CASSFDRAIGRGELFF.

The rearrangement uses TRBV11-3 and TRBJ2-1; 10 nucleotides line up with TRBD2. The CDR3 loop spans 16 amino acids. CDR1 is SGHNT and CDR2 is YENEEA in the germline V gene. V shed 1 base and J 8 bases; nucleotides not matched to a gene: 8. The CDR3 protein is CASSLGLAGVRHEQFF. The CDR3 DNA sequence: TGTGCCAGCAGCTTAGGGCTAGCGGGAGTTCGCCATGAGCAGTTCTTC.

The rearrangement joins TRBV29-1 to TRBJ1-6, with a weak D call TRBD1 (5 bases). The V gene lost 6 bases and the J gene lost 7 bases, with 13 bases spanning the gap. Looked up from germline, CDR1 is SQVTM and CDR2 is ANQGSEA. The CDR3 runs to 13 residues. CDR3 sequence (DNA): TGCAGCGTGAGGGCGGGGGGAAATTCACCCCTCCACTTT. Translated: CSVRAGGNSPLHF.

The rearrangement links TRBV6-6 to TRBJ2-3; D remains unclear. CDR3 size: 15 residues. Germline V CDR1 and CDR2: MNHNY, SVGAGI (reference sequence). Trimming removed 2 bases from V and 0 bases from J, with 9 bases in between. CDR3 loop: CASSYEATSTDTQYF. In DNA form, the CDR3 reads TGTGCCAGCAGTTACGAGGCGACTAGCACAGATACGCAGTATTTT.

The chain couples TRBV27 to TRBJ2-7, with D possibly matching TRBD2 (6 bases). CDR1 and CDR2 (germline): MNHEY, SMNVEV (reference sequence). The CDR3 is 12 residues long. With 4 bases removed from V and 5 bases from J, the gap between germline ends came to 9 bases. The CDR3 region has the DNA TGTGCCAGCAGTTCCCGGGGGAACGAGCAGTACTTC. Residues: CASSSRGNEQYF.

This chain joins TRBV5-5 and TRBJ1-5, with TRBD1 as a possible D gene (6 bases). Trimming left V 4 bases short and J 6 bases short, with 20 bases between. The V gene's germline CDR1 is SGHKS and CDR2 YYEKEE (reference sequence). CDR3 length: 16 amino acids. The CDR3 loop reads CASSVAGTRSGQPQHF. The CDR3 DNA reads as TGTGCCAGCAGCGTAGCCGGGACACGGAGCGGTCAGCCCCAGCATTTT.

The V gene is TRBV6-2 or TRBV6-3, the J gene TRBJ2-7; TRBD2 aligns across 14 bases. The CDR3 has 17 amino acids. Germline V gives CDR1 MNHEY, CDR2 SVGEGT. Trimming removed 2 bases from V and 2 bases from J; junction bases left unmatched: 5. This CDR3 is CASSYRATSGRAYEQYF. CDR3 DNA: TGTGCCAGCAGTTACCGAGCGACTAGCGGGAGGGCCTACGAGCAGTACTTC.

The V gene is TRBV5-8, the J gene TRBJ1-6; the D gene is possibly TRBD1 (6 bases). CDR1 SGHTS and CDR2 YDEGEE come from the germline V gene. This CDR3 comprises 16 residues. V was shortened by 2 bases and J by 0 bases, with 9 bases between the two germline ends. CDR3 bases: TGTGCCAGCAGCTTAGACAGGAGCTCCTATAATTCACCCCTCCACTTT. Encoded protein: CASSLDRSSYNSPLHF.

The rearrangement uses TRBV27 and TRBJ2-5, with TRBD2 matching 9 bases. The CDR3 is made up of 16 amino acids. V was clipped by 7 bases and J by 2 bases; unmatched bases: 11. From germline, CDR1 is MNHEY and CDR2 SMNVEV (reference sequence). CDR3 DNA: TGTGCCAGCAACAGTATTAGCGGGAGTCGGCAAGAGACCCAGTACTTC. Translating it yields CASNSISGSRQETQYF.

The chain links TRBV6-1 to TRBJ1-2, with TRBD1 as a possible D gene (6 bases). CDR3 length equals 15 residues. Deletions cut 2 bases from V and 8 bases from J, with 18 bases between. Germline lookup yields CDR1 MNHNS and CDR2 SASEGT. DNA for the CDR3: TGTGCCAGCAGTGAACGGGGGGGCCCCACTCGGGGCTACACCTTC. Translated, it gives CASSERGGPTRGYTF.

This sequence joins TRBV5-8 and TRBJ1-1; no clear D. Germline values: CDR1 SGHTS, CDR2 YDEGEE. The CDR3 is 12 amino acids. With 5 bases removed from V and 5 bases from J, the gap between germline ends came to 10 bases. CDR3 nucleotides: TGTGCCAGCAGAACTTTCGCTACTGAAGCTTTCTTT. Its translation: CASRTFATEAFF.